Listed here are 12 T cell receptor beta chains from one sample, sequenced in a study of T cell changes during pregnancy in multiple sclerosis. Assay used: immunoSEQ multiplex PCR; TCRdb lists only in-frame clones, some missing. The sample records some 52,000 clones, approximately 92% being singletons. The sequencing used CD4+ T cells from peripheral blood mononuclear cells, collected in the third trimester of pregnancy. All receptors come from a female donor with multiple sclerosis, enrolled in a pregnancy study.

J is TRBJ2-5 and V is TRBV11-3; D possibly corresponds to TRBD1 (6 bases). The CDR3 is 14 residues long. Germline assignment: CDR1 SGHNT and CDR2 YENEEA. Trimming took 1 base from V and 1 from J, leaving 7 bases between them. The DNA of the CDR3 is TGTGCCAGCAGCTTAGGGACAGCCCAAGAGACCCAGTACTTC. This encodes CASSLGTAQETQYF.

Only one count was recorded for this clone. This chain uses TRBV2 with TRBJ2-5, with TRBD2 matching over 16 bases. Per the germline V gene, CDR1 is SNHLY and CDR2 is FYNNEI. V lost 7 bases and J lost 1; bases outside the gene matches: 6. This CDR3 contains 17 residues. CDR3 in amino acids: CASMGLAGGTLQETQYF. CDR3 DNA sequence: TGTGCCAGCATGGGACTAGCGGGGGGGACGCTCCAAGAGACCCAGTACTTC.

The V and J genes are TRBV7-9 and TRBJ2-3; no definite D call. The CDR3 runs to 12 residues. The V end was cut by 3 bases, the J end by 7 bases, with 8 bases between. Looked up from germline, CDR1 is SEHNR and CDR2 is FQNEAQ (reference sequence). The CDR3 protein is CASSFDSNTQYF. Written as DNA, the CDR3 is TGTGCCAGCAGCTTCGACTCGAATACGCAGTATTTT.

The rearrangement links TRBV6-6 to TRBJ1-3; 8 nucleotides line up with TRBD1. J lost 0 bases, V lost 5 bases, and 6 bases had no gene match. The CDR3 spans 16 residues. Germline V gives CDR1 MNHNY, CDR2 SVGAGI (reference sequence). The CDR3 sequence is CASSLQGASSGNTIYF. The CDR3 bases are TGTGCCAGCAGTCTCCAGGGGGCGAGCTCTGGAAACACCATATATTTT.

V is TRBV7-2 and J is TRBJ2-1; 10 nucleotides agree with TRBD1. Germline V gene data show CDR1 as SGHTA and CDR2 as FQGNSA. The CDR3 length is 15 residues. With V trimmed by 7 bases and J by 7 bases, 10 bases remained unmatched. This CDR3 reads CASIRTTGGGNEQFF. In DNA, the CDR3 is TGTGCCAGCATCAGAACGACAGGGGGCGGGAATGAGCAGTTCTTC.

The CDR3 spells CSVVVSTSGYNEQFF. CDR3 nucleotides: TGCAGCGTTGTTGTTTCGACTAGCGGCTACAATGAGCAGTTCTTC. This chain joins TRBV29-1 and TRBJ2-1, with TRBD2 matching 9 bases. This CDR3 comprises 15 residues. The V and J ends lost 4 bases and 3 bases, in that order; junction bases with no gene match: 7. Germline CDR1 reads SQVTM; CDR2 reads ANQGSEA.

The chain couples TRBV7-2 to TRBJ2-1; 10 nucleotides match TRBD2. The germline gives CDR1 SGHTA, CDR2 FQGNSA. The CDR3 loop spans 13 amino acids. With V trimmed by 3 bases and J by 14 bases, 7 bases remained unmatched. Written as DNA, the CDR3 is TGTGCCAGCAGCTTTACGAGCGGGGGGGCGAAGTTCTTC. Protein sequence: CASSFTSGGAKFF.

The chain links TRBV6-1 to TRBJ2-2, with TRBD2 matching 7 bases. Trimming at V came to 6 bases and at J to 7 bases, leaving 5 bases not matched to a gene. Germline CDR1 MNHNS, CDR2 SASEGT. CDR3 length: 13 amino acids. Here the CDR3 reads CASRLAAGGELFF. The DNA of the CDR3 is TGTGCCAGCAGGCTAGCGGCGGGCGGGGAGCTGTTTTTT.

The chain carries TRBV4-1 and TRBJ2-7; 10 bases agree with TRBD1. The CDR3 is made up of 16 amino acids. The germline gives CDR1 MGHRA, CDR2 YSYEKL. V shed 3 bases and J 7 bases; nucleotides not matched to a gene: 12. In DNA, the CDR3 is TGCGCCAGCAGCCAGGATCGGACAGGGGGTTATAGGGAGCAGTACTTC. This encodes CASSQDRTGGYREQYF.

CDR3: CASSVDQYRSNTEAFF. For the CDR3, the DNA is TGTGCCAGCAGCGTAGATCAGTACAGATCCAACACTGAAGCTTTCTTT. The chain recombines TRBV9 with TRBJ1-1; D unresolved. V was pared by 0 bases and J by 2 bases, with 14 bases between. Germline V gene data show CDR1 as SGDLS and CDR2 as YYNGEE. CDR3 length equals 16 residues.

This clone was detected once. The genes are TRBV9 and TRBJ1-1; 7 bases agree with TRBD1. The CDR3 totals 14 residues. Germline lookup yields CDR1 SGDLS and CDR2 YYNGEE. Trimming removed 0 bases from V and 1 base from J; junction bases left unmatched: 0. The CDR3 loop reads CASSVGDRNTEAFF. The CDR3 coding sequence is TGTGCCAGCAGCGTAGGGGACAGGAACACTGAAGCTTTCTTT.

The gene calls are TRBV30 and TRBJ1-1, with D possibly matching TRBD1 (5 bases). V was cut by 0 bases and J by 9 bases, with 8 bases left in between. Germline V gene lookup returns CDR1 GTSNPN and CDR2 SVGIG (reference sequence). The CDR3 is 11 residues long. CDR3 protein: CAWSVGVKAFF. In DNA, the CDR3 is TGTGCCTGGAGTGTAGGGGTTAAAGCTTTCTTT.